Sequencing of this TCR beta chain was carried out in a study of T cell responses to AZD1222 COVID-19 vaccine. Findings and caveats of the study: Just five to seven people given AZD1222 tested seropositive at baseline. Repertoires were sampled only after the peak T cell response. Nearly half of unique spike-specific TCRs reportedly avoided B.1.351 and B.1.1.7 mutated regions. Clonal diversity may have been underestimated, and the donors were mostly white British, with more females than males.

The CDR3 loop spans 16 amino acids. The germline CDR1 and CDR2 sequences are MDHEN and SYDVKM. Trimming at V came to 4 bases and at J to 4 bases, leaving 9 bases not matched to a gene. The protocol was immunoSEQ multiplex PCR, while the TCRdb copy is restricted to in-frame clones and leaves out a portion. The repertoire holds about 80,000 clones, with approximately 85% as singletons. Points on this clone: What it binds is not known.

The chain is built from TRBV28 and TRBJ1-2; TRBD1 matches 10 bases. The receptor comes from an adult who received the AZD1222 COVID-19 vaccine. Sequenced material: peripheral blood, taken 28 days after the second AZD1222 dose. This CDR3 reads CASSSSTWTGGYGYTF. CDR3 sequence (DNA): TGTGCCAGCAGTTCATCTACCTGGACAGGGGGCTATGGCTACACCTTC.